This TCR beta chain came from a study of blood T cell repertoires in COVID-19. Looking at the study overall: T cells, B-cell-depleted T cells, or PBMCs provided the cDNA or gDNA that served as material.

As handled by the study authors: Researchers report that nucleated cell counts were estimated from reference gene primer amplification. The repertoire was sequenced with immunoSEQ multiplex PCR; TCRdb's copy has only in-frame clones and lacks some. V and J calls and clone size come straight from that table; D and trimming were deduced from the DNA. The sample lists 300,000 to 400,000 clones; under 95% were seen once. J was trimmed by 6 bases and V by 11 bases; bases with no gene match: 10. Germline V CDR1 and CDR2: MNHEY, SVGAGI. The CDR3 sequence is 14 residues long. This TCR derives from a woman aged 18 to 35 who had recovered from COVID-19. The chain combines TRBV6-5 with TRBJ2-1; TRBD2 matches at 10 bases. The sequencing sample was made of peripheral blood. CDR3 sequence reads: CASRGVAGGNEQFF. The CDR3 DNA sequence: TGTGCCTCAAGGGGGGTAGCGGGAGGCAATGAGCAGTTCTTC.